These 8 T cell receptor beta chains were all obtained from the same sample, sequenced in a study of neurological immune-mediated disorders (dated by TCRdb to about 2019). The library came from 5' RACE. The data were produced on an Illumina HiSeq 2500. Starting from the raw public reads, TCRdb applied fastp trimming at Q25, assembled clones with MiXCR and retained in-frame beta chains. Each entry is one CDR3 protein sequence, shown with its most common DNA and genes. This sample is represented by about 74,000 distinct CDR3 sequences; roughly 5% of them were singletons. The top ten hold around 7.2% of the sample. Sequenced input: PBMCs. These receptors all come from a man in his late teens or twenties with multiple sclerosis.

This clonotype was seen ten or more times. This chain links TRBV20-1 with TRBJ2-1, with 9 bases identical to TRBD2. The CDR3 sequence is 16 residues long. The germline V gene encodes CDR1 DFQATT and CDR2 SNEGSKA (reference sequence). V lost 3 bases to trimming and J lost 3 bases; unmatched junction nucleotides: 9. As DNA, the CDR3 is TGCAGTGCTAGCGTCATAGCGGGAGTGAGCTACAATGAGCAGTTCTTC. Translating it yields CSASVIAGVSYNEQFF.

The sample holds many counts of this clonotype. The genes are TRBV20-1 and TRBJ2-7; 7 bases agree with TRBD1. Germline-derived CDR1 and CDR2 are DFQATT and SNEGSKA (reference sequence). V lost 0 bases and J lost 8; bases outside the gene matches: 7. CDR3 length: 13 amino acids. As DNA, the CDR3 is TGCAGTGCTAGAGAACGAGGGACAGCCCAGCAGTACTTC. Translation gives CSARERGTAQQYF.

This clonotype was seen at least ten times. This rearrangement joins TRBV29-1 to TRBJ2-3; weak D call: TRBD1 (5 bases). The ends were cut back, 1 base at V and 0 bases at J, with 20 bases in the middle. Germline V gives CDR1 SQVTM, CDR2 ANQGSEA. The CDR3 loop spans 18 amino acids. CDR3 DNA: TGCAGCGTTGAAGGCCACCAGGGTCTTTCCGTTAGCACAGATACGCAGTATTTT. This sequence encodes CSVEGHQGLSVSTDTQYF.

This clonotype was counted many times. This rearrangement joins TRBV20-1 to TRBJ1-4; D remains ambiguous. Germline CDR1 and CDR2: DFQATT and SNEGSKA (reference sequence). This CDR3 comprises 14 residues. V was cut by 5 bases and J by 0 bases, with 10 bases left in between. The CDR3 loop reads CSAPDGPTNEKLFF. CDR3 sequence (DNA): TGCAGTGCTCCGGACGGTCCAACTAATGAAAAACTGTTTTTT.

This clonotype has a count of ten or more. The V call is TRBV6-5, the J call TRBJ2-2; no clear D. Trimming took off 0 bases at V and 4 bases at J, with 6 bases between the two ends. Germline V CDR1 and CDR2: MNHEY, SVGAGI. The CDR3 runs 14 residues. The CDR3 DNA follows: TGTGCCAGCAGTTACTCGTCACCCACCGGGGAGCTGTTTTTT. It codes for CASSYSSPTGELFF.

This clonotype occurred many times. The chain combines TRBV5-1 with TRBJ1-1, with a possible D match to TRBD1 (5 bases). This CDR3 is built from 14 residues. CDR1 is SGHRS and CDR2 is YFSETQ in the germline V gene. V was pared by 6 bases and J by 4 bases, with 16 bases between. This chain's CDR3 is CASTTGQEATEAFF. The DNA for the CDR3 is TGCGCCAGCACCACAGGTCAGGAAGCCACTGAAGCTTTCTTT.

The sample holds many counts of this clonotype. V usage is TRBV4-3 and J usage is TRBJ2-7, with TRBD2 matching over 8 bases. Germline V CDR1 and CDR2: LGHNA, YSLEER. There are 17 residues in the CDR3. Trimming at V came to 1 base and at J to 0 bases, leaving 8 bases not matched to a gene. The CDR3 DNA follows: TGCGCCAGCAGCCAAGCCCTACTAGCGGACTTCTCCTACGAGCAGTACTTC. It codes for CASSQALLADFSYEQYF.

This clonotype was seen repeatedly, ten times or more. J is TRBJ1-6 and V is TRBV20-1; tentative D call: TRBD1 (5 bases). The germline CDR1 and CDR2 sequences are DFQATT and SNEGSKA (reference sequence). The CDR3 is made up of 17 amino acids. V was clipped by 0 bases and J by 2 bases, with 14 bases between them. CDR3 sequence: CSARDRHGATYNSPLHF. CDR3 sequence (DNA): TGCAGTGCTAGAGATCGACACGGGGCCACCTATAATTCACCCCTCCACTTT.